Sequencing of this TCR beta chain was carried out in a study of post-analysis software for immune sequencing data (dated by TCRdb to about 2015). Describing the broader study: The recorded disease courses included relapsing-remitting, secondary progressive and progressive-relapsing multiple sclerosis, and some patients had no subtype annotation. The patient repertoires were set against under 13 previously published healthy control repertoires from donors whose ages ranged from roughly 6 to 27 years. A subset of samples was prepared in parallel using single-end sample barcoding, then pooled and co-amplified after Illumina adapter ligation.

To demonstrate the VDJtools post-analysis software, the study profiled TCR beta repertoires from the peripheral blood of about a dozen young patients with multiple sclerosis. The patients with multiple sclerosis were children and adolescents between 6 and 15 years of age. Receptor amplification or capture employed PCR. The instrument was an Illumina HiSeq 2500. To reduce PCR and sequencing biases, unique molecular identifiers were incorporated into the TCR beta cDNA libraries. Approximately 500,000 cDNA molecules were obtained for every 1 to 10 million input T cells, so each molecule roughly corresponded to one T cell. The patient libraries were prepared and sequenced using the same protocol as the earlier healthy control dataset. Within a given batch, samples were prepared together, multiplexed and sequenced on the same HiSeq lane. The paper's data handling went like this. MIGEC was used to process the raw barcoded reads, and molecular identifier groups with only a single read were discarded before consensus assembly and CDR3 extraction. VDJtools was used for post-analysis of the clonotype tables, and diversity was normalized by down-sampling every dataset to the size of the smallest sample. In repertoire overlap clustering, CDR3 amino acid sequences, but not nucleotide sequences, were matched to correct batch-related cross-sample contamination. Using fastp at Q25 and MiXCR, TCRdb reprocessed the public reads and kept productive beta chains. Identical CDR3 protein sequences are pooled into one entry, listed with their most common genes and DNA. TCRdb, rather than the study authors, made the V and J calls. Within this sample are roughly 700,000 distinct CDR3 sequences, with around 27% of them counted one time only. About 0.5% of the sample comes from the top ten.

About this clonotype itself: There is no known antigen for this receptor. Base-call qualities are not available, and no considerably larger clone is one nucleotide away.

The germline V gene (reference sequence) specifies MNHEY as CDR1 and SMNVEV as CDR2. Trimming takes 5 bases off V and 1 base off J; junction bases not matched to a gene: 7. The CDR3 starts with the cysteine, ends with the phenylalanine, and has 15 residues. Of the read, only the CDR3 DNA is kept; its 45 bases are in frame from base 1. The paper's findings and limits, for the study overall: Significantly higher frequencies in patients than in controls were found for roughly 5 TRBV segments, including TRBV5-6, TRBV5-1 and TRBV20-1. Significantly lower normalized Chao1 diversity was found in multiple sclerosis patients than in controls, suggesting substantial peripheral T-cell clonal expansion. Direct clustering with F measure showed strong co-clustering of samples prepared in the same batch, prompting a batch-effect correction. The control group was slightly older than the multiple sclerosis patient group.

The specimen sequenced was blood. The rearrangement combines TRBV27 with TRBJ2-5, and 7 bases in between align with TRBD2. This TCR was recovered from a girl aged 10 to 17 with multiple sclerosis. The nucleotide sequence is given as TGTGCCAGCAGTGGGCGGCGGGGGAGCCAAGAGACCCAGTACTTC. Translated, it gives CASSGRRGSQETQYF.